This is a list of T cell receptor beta chains from one sample in a study of blood T cells in healthy people across ages. TCRdb re-derived calls from the 5' RACE reads in MiXCR, one entry per CDR3 protein. The data contain almost 550,000 distinct CDR3 sequences, about 25% of them singletons. This sample also appeared in a second study, on T cells of mothers and their children.

Sequencing was done on a sample of blood. The receptors come from a boy aged 10-17 years in good health. Both conserved end residues are part of each CDR3. The D gene is left open where the match is weak. Size is omitted from some rows. Given values are once, few, many or a class for expanded clones.

few | - | TRBJ1-5 | TRBV6-4 | CASSPADGSNQPQHF | TGTGCCAGCAGTCCCGCGGACGGTAGCAATCAGCCCCAGCATTTT
few | - | TRBJ1-3 | TRBV20-1 | CSAGGGQTSGNTIYF | TGCAGTGCTGGGGGGGGGCAAACCTCTGGAAACACCATATATTTT
- | TRBD2 | TRBJ2-5 | TRBV29-1 | CSVTSGRAQEETQYF | TGCAGCGTAACTAGCGGGAGGGCCCAGGAAGAGACCCAGTACTTC
- | TRBD2 | TRBJ2-1 | TRBV5-1 | CASSWKRLAGGTYNEQFF | TGCGCCAGCAGCTGGAAACGACTAGCGGGGGGGACCTACAATGAGCAGTTCTTC
few | - | TRBJ1-4 | TRBV7-2 | CASSLGSRQGREKLFF | TGTGCCAGCAGCTTAGGCTCGAGGCAGGGGCGGGAAAAACTGTTTTTT
- | - | TRBJ2-2 | TRBV11-2 | CASSQARAGELFF | TGTGCCAGCAGCCAAGCGAGGGCCGGGGAGCTGTTTTTT
- | - | TRBJ2-7 | TRBV12-3/TRBV12-4 | CASSLGVLSPYEQYF | TGTGCCAGCAGTCTGGGGGTCTTATCGCCATACGAGCAGTACTTC
- | TRBD2 | TRBJ2-1 | TRBV7-2 | CASSLAGGRVVSEQFF | TGTGCCAGCAGCTTAGCGGGCGGGAGGGTGGTTAGTGAGCAGTTCTTC
- | - | TRBJ2-7 | TRBV27 | CASSRRAWGYEQYF | TGTGCCAGCAGCCGCCGGGCCTGGGGCTACGAGCAGTACTTC
few | - | TRBJ2-7 | TRBV15 | CATSRAGGDYEQYF | TGTGCCACCAGCAGAGCTGGCGGAGACTACGAGCAGTACTTC
few | TRBD2 | TRBJ2-5 | TRBV9 | CASSQTGGLGETQYF | TGTGCCAGCAGCCAAACCGGGGGGTTGGGAGAGACCCAGTACTTC
- | TRBD2 | TRBJ2-1 | TRBV4-1 | CASSHEGTSGMSRYEQFF | TGCGCCAGCAGCCACGAAGGGACTAGCGGGATGAGTCGCTATGAGCAGTTCTTC
few | TRBD2 | TRBJ2-7 | TRBV5-5 | CASRRGLAGLSYEQYF | TGTGCCAGCAGAAGGGGACTAGCGGGACTCTCCTACGAGCAGTACTTC
- | - | TRBJ1-2 | TRBV10-3 | CAISESNGRGYTF | TGTGCCATCAGTGAGTCGAACGGTCGGGGCTACACCTTC
few | TRBD2 | TRBJ2-3 | TRBV7-2 | CASSLPSRPGLGPTDTQYF | TGTGCCAGCAGCTTACCCTCAAGACCGGGACTAGGTCCCACAGATACGCAGTATTTT
- | - | TRBJ2-7 | TRBV7-2 | CASSLEAPVGWRYEQYF | TGTGCCAGCAGCTTAGAGGCCCCGGTTGGGTGGCGTTACGAGCAGTACTTC
- | TRBD2 | TRBJ2-1 | TRBV20-1 | CSARSGAGEGPSYNEQFF | TGCAGTGCTAGGAGCGGGGCTGGGGAAGGACCTTCCTACAATGAGCAGTTCTTC
few | TRBD2 | TRBJ2-7 | TRBV4-1 | CASSQASGNSYEQYF | TGCGCCAGCAGCCAAGCTAGCGGGAACTCCTACGAGCAGTACTTC
few | - | TRBJ1-2 | TRBV6-5 | CASRQARGYTF | TGTGCCAGCAGACAGGCCCGAGGCTACACCTTC
few | - | TRBJ2-2 | TRBV6-5 | CASSYSRGRQGGELFF | TGTGCCAGCAGTTACTCGCGGGGGCGCCAAGGCGGGGAGCTGTTTTTT
- | TRBD2 | TRBJ2-3 | TRBV5-1 | CASMRGLAGDGGSTDTQYF | TGCGCCAGCATGAGAGGACTAGCGGGGGACGGAGGATCCACAGATACGCAGTATTTT
- | - | TRBJ1-2 | TRBV7-2 | CASSLVGTAPYGYTF | TGTGCCAGCAGCTTAGTGGGCACGGCGCCCTATGGCTACACCTTC
- | TRBD1 | TRBJ2-7 | TRBV25-1 | CASSAQGQGGARAYF | TGTGCCAGCAGTGCCCAGGGACAGGGTGGAGCTCGGGCCTACTTC
- | TRBD2 | TRBJ2-5 | TRBV27 | CASCFPIRLAGGREETQYF | TGTGCCAGCTGTTTCCCTATTCGGCTAGCGGGAGGAAGGGAAGAGACCCAGTACTTC
many | - | TRBJ2-3 | TRBV3-1 | CASSQDFKDLDTQYF | TGTGCCAGCAGCCAAGACTTTAAAGACTTGGATACGCAGTATTTT
few | - | TRBJ2-5 | TRBV3-1 | CASSQEGQETQYF | TGTGCCAGCAGCCAGGAGGGCCAAGAGACCCAGTACTTC
- | - | TRBJ2-7 | TRBV28 | CASTFERGEQYF | TGTGCCAGCACCTTCGAACGTGGCGAGCAGTACTTC
few | TRBD1 | TRBJ2-7 | TRBV7-9 | CASSLDQGAYEQYF | TGTGCCAGCAGCTTAGATCAGGGGGCGTACGAGCAGTACTTC
- | - | TRBJ2-3 | TRBV4-3 | CASSQSVASGSADTQYF | TGCGCCAGCAGCCAAAGTGTGGCCAGCGGGTCCGCAGATACGCAGTATTTT
few | - | TRBJ2-1 | TRBV5-5 | CASSSYWATYNEQFF | TGTGCCAGCAGCTCGTATTGGGCCACCTACAATGAGCAGTTCTTC
- | TRBD1 | TRBJ2-7 | TRBV27 | CASREGGEDRVGIYEQYF | TGTGCCAGCAGGGAGGGTGGAGAGGACAGGGTGGGGATCTACGAGCAGTACTTC
few | - | TRBJ1-6 | TRBV9 | CASSARGYNSPLHF | TGTGCCAGCAGCGCGAGGGGCTATAATTCACCCCTCCACTTT
many | - | TRBJ1-6 | TRBV20-1 | CSARGRASYNSPLHF | TGCAGTGCGAGGGGCAGGGCATCCTATAATTCACCCCTCCACTTT
few | - | TRBJ2-1 | TRBV7-9 | CASSLTCNEQFF | TGTGCCAGCAGCTTAACCTGCAATGAGCAGTTCTTC
few | TRBD2 | TRBJ2-1 | TRBV6-1 | CASSRRGEGVRDNEQFF | TGTGCCAGCAGCCGCCGGGGGGAAGGGGTTCGGGACAATGAGCAGTTCTTC
many | - | TRBJ2-1 | TRBV25-1 | CASSASAGTSYNEQFF | TGTGCCAGCAGTGCCTCGGCGGGGACCTCCTACAATGAGCAGTTCTTC
- | - | TRBJ2-6 | TRBV7-2 | CASSLGGGSPRANVLTF | TGTGCCAGCAGCTTAGGTGGGGGCAGCCCTAGGGCCAACGTCCTGACTTTC
few | - | TRBJ1-3 | TRBV12-3/TRBV12-4 | CASSSGINSGNTIYF | TGTGCCAGCAGTTCGGGAATAAACTCTGGAAACACCATATATTTT
many | TRBD1 | TRBJ1-4 | TRBV27 | CASSLQGANEKLFF | TGTGCCAGCAGCCTACAGGGGGCGAATGAAAAACTGTTTTTT
- | - | TRBJ1-3 | TRBV5-5 | CASSAPTSGNTIYF | TGTGCCAGCAGTGCCCCCACCTCTGGAAACACCATATATTTT
- | - | TRBJ2-5 | TRBV20-1 | CSAGSPGTQRETQYF | TGCAGTGCTGGCTCCCCCGGGACCCAACGAGAGACCCAGTACTTC
many | TRBD1 | TRBJ2-7 | TRBV5-1 | CASSLGHRDSSYEQYF | TGCGCCAGCAGCTTGGGCCACCGGGACAGTTCCTACGAGCAGTACTTC
- | - | TRBJ1-6 | TRBV5-5 | CASSPGRPNPNSPLHF | TGTGCCAGCAGCCCCGGGAGGCCCAACCCAAATTCACCCCTCCACTTT
- | - | TRBJ1-2 | TRBV9 | CASSEMTGGYTF | TGTGCCAGCAGCGAGATGACAGGCGGCTACACCTTC
- | - | TRBJ1-1 | TRBV19 | CASNQQGKNTEAFF | TGTGCCAGTAACCAACAGGGTAAGAACACTGAAGCTTTCTTT
- | - | TRBJ2-3 | TRBV14 | CASSQAGATDTQYF | TGTGCCAGCAGCCAAGCGGGAGCTACAGATACGCAGTATTTT
- | TRBD2 | TRBJ2-1 | TRBV7-9 | CASSFGRTSVENYNEQFF | TGTGCCAGCAGCTTTGGACGGACTAGCGTGGAAAACTACAATGAGCAGTTCTTC
few | - | TRBJ2-7 | TRBV21-1 | CASSKTSGKDYEQYF | TGTGCCAGCAGCAAGACTAGCGGGAAAGACTACGAGCAGTACTTC
few | - | TRBJ2-1 | TRBV3-1 | CASSHAARRYF | TGTGCCAGCAGCCATGCGGCCAGGCGCTACTTC
many | - | TRBJ2-7 | TRBV29-1 | CSAQAGAPYEQYF | TGCAGCGCCCAGGCAGGGGCCCCCTACGAGCAGTACTTC
once | - | TRBJ2-7 | TRBV6-5 | CASSYSSAETYEQYF | TGTGCCAGCAGTTACTCGTCGGCGGAAACCTACGAGCAGTACTTC
- | - | TRBJ2-5 | TRBV6-2/TRBV6-3 | CVSKEVETQYF | TGTGTCAGCAAAGAGGTGGAGACCCAGTACTTC
few | - | TRBJ2-1 | TRBV28 | CASSQDRPGLVLMRVHNEQFF | TGTGCCAGCAGCCAGGACAGGCCGGGACTAGTTCTTATGCGTGTACACAATGAGCAGTTCTTC
- | - | TRBJ2-7 | TRBV29-1 | CSVGNRDHPYEQYF | TGCAGCGTTGGAAACCGGGACCACCCCTACGAGCAGTACTTC